These 25 T cell receptor beta chains originate from one sample sequenced in a study of OX40 agonist ivuxolimab in advanced cancers. Using immunoSEQ multiplex PCR, the repertoire was profiled, and TCRdb retains in-frame clones only, with some absent. The sample shows tens of thousands of clones, roughly 89% of them seen only once. The material was CD4+ or CD8+ T cells sorted from blood, obtained in a trial of the OX40 agonist ivuxolimab. These receptors came from an adult with an advanced solid tumor such as melanoma, head and neck, liver or kidney cancer.

This chain uses TRBV2 with TRBJ2-7; 9 bases map to TRBD1. J was trimmed by 7 bases and V by 6 bases; bases with no gene match: 13. The CDR3 totals 15 residues. Per the germline V gene, CDR1 is SNHLY and CDR2 is FYNNEI. The CDR3 loop reads CASRKLGQGEGEQYF. CDR3 sequence (DNA): TGTGCCAGCAGGAAACTGGGACAGGGAGAGGGAGAGCAGTACTTC.

The chain employs TRBV11-2 and TRBJ1-1; D remains unclear. Per germline, CDR1 SGHAT and CDR2 FQNNGV. The CDR3 runs to 15 residues. V lost 6 bases to trimming and J lost 2 bases, with 16 bases between them. The CDR3 bases are TGTGCCAGCAGACAAAACAGCCGGGGAAACACTGAAGCTTTCTTT. Amino acid sequence: CASRQNSRGNTEAFF.

The gene calls are TRBV2 and TRBJ2-7, with no clear D. This CDR3 has 19 residues. Per the germline V gene, CDR1 is SNHLY and CDR2 is FYNNEI. Trimming cost V 2 bases and J 1 base, with 24 bases left between them. The CDR3 DNA follows: TGTGCCAGCAGTGAACCACTTCGTCAAGTTGCGGTTGTTTCCTACGAGCAGTACTTC. It specifies CASSEPLRQVAVVSYEQYF.

The V gene is TRBV28, the J gene TRBJ1-6, with 8 bases matching TRBD1. Unmatched junction bases numbered 13, after V lost 6 bases and J lost 12 bases. This CDR3 is built from 15 residues. Germline lookup yields CDR1 MDHEN and CDR2 SYDVKM. The DNA of the CDR3 is TGTGCCAGCAGGCACCCGGGACAGGCTCGAGGACCCCTCCACTTT. Translated: CASRHPGQARGPLHF.

This clone was observed a single time. The chain couples TRBV6-5 to TRBJ2-1; 16 bases align to TRBD2. CDR3 length equals 14 residues. Trimming removed 5 bases from V and 10 bases from J; junction bases left unmatched: 2. The germline V gene encodes CDR1 MNHEY and CDR2 SVGAGI. The CDR3 bases are TGTGCCAGCAGTGAGGGACTAGCGGGAGGGGAGCAGTTCTTC. Translating gives CASSEGLAGGEQFF.

This chain joins TRBV5-8 and TRBJ2-7; D possibly corresponds to TRBD1 (5 bases). The CDR3 loop spans 14 amino acids. Trimming shortened V by 4 bases and J by 3 bases, and 14 bases separated the two germline ends. Germline lookup yields CDR1 SGHTS and CDR2 YDEGEE. CDR3 sequence reads: CASSRATGFYEQYF. CDR3 DNA: TGTGCCAGCAGCCGAGCCACAGGATTCTACGAGCAGTACTTC.

The chain joins TRBV11-1 to TRBJ1-1; D remains ambiguous. The germline V gene encodes CDR1 SGHAT and CDR2 FQDESV (reference sequence). Trimming cost V 1 base and J 6 bases, with 9 bases left between them. CDR3 length equals 13 residues. CDR3 coding DNA: TGTGCCAGCAGCTTAGAGGCGTGGGCTGAAGCTTTCTTT. This codes for CASSLEAWAEAFF.

This clone was counted between two and nine times. This chain links TRBV30 with TRBJ1-3; D gene ambiguous. With 3 bases removed from V and 0 bases from J, the gap between germline ends came to 6 bases. This CDR3 comprises 13 residues. CDR1 and CDR2 (germline): GTSNPN, SVGIG (reference sequence). Written as DNA, the CDR3 is TGTGCCTGGAGGTCGGACTCTGGAAACACCATATATTTT. The encoded protein is CAWRSDSGNTIYF.

The chain recombines TRBV11-2 with TRBJ2-7; D may be TRBD2 (6 bases). Per the germline V gene, CDR1 is SGHAT and CDR2 is FQNNGV. V was clipped by 4 bases and J by 0 bases, with 13 bases between them. The CDR3 length is 15 residues. The CDR3 region is CASSSVARGSYEQYF. The CDR3 DNA sequence: TGTGCCAGCAGCTCTGTAGCGCGGGGCTCCTACGAGCAGTACTTC.

This chain connects TRBV10-2 to TRBJ2-7; TRBD2 is a possible D gene (7 bases). Between the trimmed V and J ends, which lost 0 bases and 6 bases, there was a span of 12 bases. The CDR3 consists of 14 residues. Germline V gene data show CDR1 as WSHSY and CDR2 as SAAADI. CDR3 sequence reads: CASSESWGGGEQYF. DNA for the CDR3: TGCGCCAGCAGTGAGTCGTGGGGAGGGGGCGAGCAGTACTTC.

The chain has TRBV5-1 and TRBJ2-1; weak D call: TRBD2 (5 bases). The ends were cut back, 3 bases at V and 5 bases at J, with 12 bases in the middle. The germline V gene has CDR1 SGHRS and CDR2 YFSETQ. The CDR3 runs to 14 residues. The CDR3 DNA reads TGCGCCAGCAGCTCGCTCGGACTTGACAATGAGCAGTTCTTC. Translation: CASSSLGLDNEQFF.

This rearrangement joins TRBV10-3 to TRBJ1-3, with 8 nucleotides matching TRBD1. CDR3 length: 15 amino acids. Looked up from germline, CDR1 is ENHRY and CDR2 is SYGVKD. The trim removed 3 bases at V and 5 bases at J, leaving 6 bases unmatched. This chain's CDR3 is CAISEGQGARNTIYF. The DNA for the CDR3 is TGTGCCATCAGTGAAGGGCAGGGGGCGAGAAACACCATATATTTT.

V and J are TRBV28 and TRBJ1-5; 7 nucleotides line up with TRBD1. Unmatched junction bases numbered 5, after V lost 3 bases and J lost 0 bases. In germline, CDR1 is MDHEN, CDR2 SYDVKM. The length of the CDR3 is 16 residues. The CDR3 here is CASSFGQADSNQPQHF. The CDR3 DNA reads as TGTGCCAGCAGTTTTGGACAGGCCGATAGCAATCAGCCCCAGCATTTT. The whole variable domain, remainder taken from reference TRBV28 and TRBJ1-5, is DVKVTQSSRYLVKRTGEKVFLECVQDMDHENMFWYRQDPGLGLRLIYFSYDVKMKEKGDIPEGYSVSREKKERFSLILESASTNQTSMYLCASSFGQADSNQPQHFGDGTRLSIL.

The chain is built from TRBV10-1 and TRBJ2-1, with 7 bases that match TRBD1. This CDR3 spans 14 amino acids. V trimming: 9 bases; J trimming: 4 bases; junction bases outside the gene matches: 9. Germline CDR1 is WNHNN and CDR2 is SYGVQD (reference sequence). The CDR3 is CARRETGSYNEQFF. CDR3 in DNA: TGCGCCAGGAGGGAGACAGGGAGTTACAATGAGCAGTTCTTC.

The CDR3 protein is CASSYLREQYF. The CDR3 DNA sequence: TGTGCCAGCTCCTATCTCAGGGAGCAGTACTTC. The chain joins TRBV5-6 to TRBJ2-7; D not certain. Germline V lookup: CDR1 SGHDT, CDR2 YYEEEE. Trimming pared 7 bases from V and 7 bases from J, leaving 12 bases between. The CDR3 consists of 11 residues.

CDR3 protein: CALGQGNSPLHF. CDR3 coding DNA: TGTGCCTTGGGACAGGGTAATTCACCCCTCCACTTT. The chain employs TRBV30 and TRBJ1-6, with 9 nucleotides matching TRBD1. This CDR3 is 12 amino acids long. Germline V gene sequence: CDR1 GTSNPN, CDR2 SVGIG (reference sequence). V was pared by 7 bases and J by 6 bases, with 1 base of the junction left unmatched.

The sample holds one count of this clone. V gene TRBV7-6 combines with J gene TRBJ2-5; possible D gene TRBD2, 6 bases. The CDR3 covers 16 residues. Germline CDR1 SGHVS, CDR2 FNYEAQ. The V end was cut by 5 bases, the J end by 5 bases, with 21 bases between. CDR3 loop: CASSPGPAGSSETQYF. CDR3 in DNA: TGTGCCAGCAGCCCAGGCCCGGCGGGGTCTTCGGAGACCCAGTACTTC.

The gene calls are TRBV5-4 and TRBJ1-1; 7 bases match TRBD1. Trimming at V came to 2 bases and at J to 7 bases, leaving 8 bases not matched to a gene. The CDR3 consists of 14 residues. The germline V gene has CDR1 SGHNT and CDR2 YYREEE (reference sequence). CDR3 DNA sequence: TGTGCCAGCAGCTTACTGACAGGGTGGGATGAAGCTTTCTTT. Protein: CASSLLTGWDEAFF. Variable domain in full (rest from reference TRBV5-4 and TRBJ1-1): ETGVTQSPTHLIKTRGQQVTLRCSSQSGHNTVSWYQQALGQGPQFIFQYYREEENGRGNFPPRFSGLQFPNYSSELNVNALELDDSALYLCASSLLTGWDEAFFGQGTRLTVV.

V is TRBV29-1 and J is TRBJ2-1, with 14 bases fitting TRBD2. The CDR3 consists of 16 residues. V was clipped by 3 bases and J by 3 bases; unmatched bases: 4. Per germline, CDR1 SQVTM and CDR2 ANQGSEA. The CDR3, as DNA: TGCAGCGTTGATTCCGGGACTAGCGGGAGCTACAATGAGCAGTTCTTC. Protein: CSVDSGTSGSYNEQFF.

The gene calls are TRBV19 and TRBJ2-6; D gene uncertain. The CDR3 runs 14 residues. Germline lookup yields CDR1 LNHDA and CDR2 SQIVND (reference sequence). V was cut by 5 bases and J by 1 base, with 6 bases left in between. The CDR3 is CASSPRSGANVLTF. The CDR3 nucleotides are TGTGCCAGTAGTCCCCGGTCTGGGGCCAACGTCCTGACTTTC.

This rearrangement joins TRBV25-1 to TRBJ2-3, with 7 positions matching TRBD1. The CDR3 spans 12 residues. Germline V lookup: CDR1 MGHDK, CDR2 SYGVNS. With 7 bases clipped from V and 8 bases from J, the junction kept 6 bases outside the gene matches. CDR3 residues: CASTQGSATQYF. The CDR3 coding sequence is TGTGCCAGCACACAGGGGTCGGCTACGCAGTATTTT.

The rearrangement links TRBV19 to TRBJ2-5; D is possibly TRBD1 (5 bases). From germline, CDR1 is LNHDA and CDR2 SQIVND (reference sequence). The length of the CDR3 is 14 residues. V dropped 6 bases and J dropped 1 base, with 12 bases sitting between them. CDR3 protein: CASSQGFGQETQYF. The CDR3 DNA reads TGTGCCAGTAGCCAGGGATTCGGCCAAGAGACCCAGTACTTC.

The chain employs TRBV11-2 and TRBJ2-5; weak D call: TRBD2 (5 bases). V shed 2 bases and J shed 4 bases, with 17 bases lying between them. The length of the CDR3 is 16 residues. Germline V gene sequence: CDR1 SGHAT, CDR2 FQNNGV. CDR3 bases: TGTGCCAGCAGCTTAAGTTCCCCCAGCCGGGGAGAGACCCAGTACTTC. Protein product: CASSLSSPSRGETQYF.

This sequence joins TRBV4-2 and TRBJ1-2; possibly TRBD1 for D (5 bases). V lost 4 bases to trimming and J lost 5 bases, with 14 bases between them. CDR1 and CDR2 (germline): LGHNA, YNFKEQ. The CDR3 runs to 14 residues. CDR3 region: CASSLGTVPYGYTF. As DNA, the CDR3 is TGTGCCAGCAGCCTCGGGACCGTTCCGTATGGCTACACCTTC.

A few counts support this clone. J is TRBJ1-5 and V is TRBV19, with D maybe TRBD1 (5 bases). The germline V gene has CDR1 LNHDA and CDR2 SQIVND (reference sequence). V was pared by 5 bases and J by 7 bases, with 15 bases between. This CDR3 has 14 residues. The CDR3 sequence: CASSPPGGTQPQHF. The CDR3 DNA reads as TGTGCCAGTAGTCCCCCCGGTGGGACCCAGCCCCAGCATTTT.